This TCR beta chain was captured in a study of blood T cell repertoires in COVID-19. Study in general: The United States, Italy and Spain provided the acute and convalescent COVID-19 samples. Sources were T cells, B-cell-depleted T cells, or PBMCs; the material itself was cDNA or gDNA.

Per the original methods: Reference gene primer amplification gave estimated nucleated cell counts. Sequencing used immunoSEQ multiplex PCR; TCRdb keeps in-frame clones, though not all of them. D and trimming were read from the DNA, whereas the V and J calls and clone size are those reported in that table. The sample holds approximately 150,000 clones, roughly 89% seen once. The sample consisted of peripheral blood. The sequence was obtained from a human donor in a cohort sampled during active COVID-19.

CDR3 bases: TGTGCCAGCAGCTCCCGGGACTCAACGGAGCCCCAGCATTTT. It is translated as CASSSRDSTEPQHF. This chain connects TRBV5-8 to TRBJ1-5; perhaps TRBD1 as D (5 bases). V lost 3 bases, J lost 8 bases, and 15 bases lay in between. The germline CDR1 and CDR2 sequences are SGHTS and YDEGEE. CDR3 length equals 14 residues.